This T cell receptor beta chain was obtained from a study of T cell responses to AZD1222 COVID-19 vaccine. As concerns this clone: Its cognate antigen is unknown.

Profiled with immunoSEQ multiplex PCR; TCRdb holds only in-frame clones, not every one. The sample yields roughly 180,000 clones, approximately 90% seen once. Germline-derived CDR1 and CDR2 are SGHAT and FQNNGV. This CDR3 has 14 amino acids. V was pared by 5 bases and J by 4 bases, with 5 bases of the junction left unmatched. Study results and limitations: There were mostly white British donors and more females than males, and clonal diversity was possibly underestimated. Targeting of unmutated variant regions was reportedly seen in nearly half of spike-specific TCRs. Scientists sampled the repertoires only once the peak T cell response had passed.

V and J are TRBV11-2 and TRBJ1-1; 9 bases map to TRBD1. The sequence was obtained from an adult in good health. Sequencing used peripheral blood, obtained on day 0 of AZD1222 vaccination. Written as DNA, the CDR3 is TGTGCCAGCAGCCGGGACAGGGCTGGCACTGAAGCTTTCTTT. As protein: CASSRDRAGTEAFF.